This entry lists 3 T cell receptor beta chains sequenced from one sample in a study of blood T cell repertoires in COVID-19. Produced via immunoSEQ multiplex PCR; TCRdb's table is partial and in-frame only. Of 75,000 to 100,000 clones listed, approximately 87% were seen once; the top ten hold roughly an eighth. The sequenced sample was peripheral blood. These receptors originate from a human donor in a cohort sampled during active COVID-19.

The rearrangement uses TRBV7-8 and TRBJ1-3; D ambiguous. Per germline, CDR1 SGHVS and CDR2 FQNEAQ. There are 14 residues in the CDR3. The V end was cut by 6 bases, the J end by 2 bases, with 11 bases between. The CDR3 nucleotides are TGTGCCAGCAGTTCGGGGAATGCTGGAAACACCATATATTTT. This gives the protein CASSSGNAGNTIYF.

This clone has more than one count but fewer than ten. This sequence joins TRBV11-2 and TRBJ2-7; 11 nucleotides align to TRBD2. Germline assignment: CDR1 SGHAT and CDR2 FQNNGV. After removal of 2 bases from V and 4 bases from J, the junction contained 10 bases not matched to a gene. The CDR3 is 17 amino acids. The CDR3 DNA reads TGTGCCAGCAGCTTAACCTTGCCCGGGACTAGCGGATACGAGCAGTACTTC. Translation gives CASSLTLPGTSGYEQYF.

This chain links TRBV20-1 with TRBJ2-1; no clear D gene. This CDR3 has 14 amino acids. V lost 3 bases to trimming and J lost 5 bases, with 14 bases between them. Germline values: CDR1 DFQATT, CDR2 SNEGSKA (reference sequence). The CDR3 here is CSASPPTTNNEQFF. The CDR3, as DNA: TGCAGTGCTAGTCCCCCAACAACGAACAATGAGCAGTTCTTC.